These T cell receptor beta chains were read from a single sample in a study of type 1 and type 2 diabetes patients. In TCRdb, the multiplex PCR reads were re-called with MiXCR into one record per CDR3 protein. The data show about 250,000 distinct CDR3 sequences, more than 45% seen once. What was sequenced was peripheral blood mononuclear cells (PBMCs). The receptors were sampled from a man aged 18 to 29 with type 2 diabetes. CDR3s include the opening cysteine and the closing phenylalanine or tryptophan. A D gene is named only where the DNA matches it firmly. Not every row has a clone size; where given, it reads once, few, many or a size class.

TRBJ1-2	.	.	TRBV12-3/TRBV12-4	TGTGCCAGCAGTTCGATCGGCTACACCTTC	CASSSIGYTF
TRBJ1-5	.	.	TRBV27	TGTGCCAGCAGGCCAGTGGGGGAAACTCAGCCCCAGCATTTT	CASRPVGETQPQHF
TRBJ2-7	many	.	TRBV19	TGTGCCAGTAGTACCACCGGGGTCGACGAGCAGTACTTC	CASSTTGVDEQYF
TRBJ2-7	many	.	TRBV7-8	TGTGCCATCCAGCGGAGGCAATACGAGCAGTACTTC	CAIQRRQYEQYF
TRBJ2-7	.	.	TRBV10-2	TGCGCCAGCAGTGAGTATGGGGGGAAGGGCTCCTACGAGCAGTACTTC	CASSEYGGKGSYEQYF
TRBJ2-5	.	.	TRBV7-9	TGTGCCAGCAGCCGCCCCTTCGACAGCACAGCGGCGACCCAGTACTTC	CASSRPFDSTAATQYF
TRBJ1-2	few	.	TRBV20-1	TGCAGTGCCCTGGGGACCTCTTTCAATATCTATGGCTACACCTTC	CSALGTSFNIYGYTF
TRBJ1-6	.	.	TRBV7-9	TGTGCCAGCAGCTTTAGAGACCAGGCCACGAATTCACCCCTCCACTTT	CASSFRDQATNSPLHF
TRBJ2-7	.	.	TRBV7-6	TGTGCCAGCAGCCACGGGACAACCTACGAGCAGTACTTC	CASSHGTTYEQYF
TRBJ2-7	.	.	TRBV6-5	TGTGCCAGCAGTTACTCCGCAGGGACCTACGAGCAGTACTTC	CASSYSAGTYEQYF
TRBJ1-4	.	.	TRBV28	TGTGCCAGCCAGCAAGAGGGGTTGCTGTTTTTT	CASQQEGLLFF
TRBJ2-7	.	.	TRBV6-6	TGTGCCAGCAGTTACTCACCCAGGGAGCCCCACGAGCAGTACTTC	CASSYSPREPHEQYF
TRBJ1-5	.	TRBD1	TRBV19	TGTGCCAGTAGTATAGGGACAGGGAGGACTCAGCCCCAGCATTTT	CASSIGTGRTQPQHF
TRBJ2-2	once	.	TRBV28	TGTGCCATCACTGATCTAAACACCGGGGAGCTGTTTTTT	CAITDLNTGELFF
TRBJ2-5	.	.	TRBV28	TGTGCCAGCAGTTCGACACTAAACAATGAGCAGTCCTTC	CASSSTLNNEQSF
TRBJ1-1	many	.	TRBV19	TGTGCCAGTAGTATCGGGCGGAACACTGAAGCTTTCTTT	CASSIGRNTEAFF
TRBJ2-3	once	.	TRBV20-1	TGCAGTGCTACGGCCCCAGATACGCAGTATTTT	CSATAPDTQYF
TRBJ2-7	.	.	TRBV29-1	TGCAGCGTTGTGGACAGCGGCTACGAGCAGTACTTC	CSVVDSGYEQYF
TRBJ2-7	.	.	TRBV7-2	TGTGCCAGCAGCACTATAAGGGGGTCCTCCGAGCGGTACTTC	CASSTIRGSSERYF
TRBJ1-1	.	.	TRBV11-2	TGTGCCGGCAGCTCATACACTGAAGCTTTCTTT	CAGSSYTEAFF
TRBJ2-3	.	.	TRBV7-3	TGTGCCAGCAGCCGGGGACCAGGCCGGGATACGCAGTATTTT	CASSRGPGRDTQYF
TRBJ2-1	once	.	TRBV7-2	TGTGCCAGCAGCTTAGCTGACGACAGCCCTGGCGGGGTTGAGCAGTTCTTC	CASSLADDSPGGVEQFF
TRBJ2-3	.	.	TRBV20-1	TGCAGTGCTAGTACAGGTCTCACAGATACGCAGTATTTT	CSASTGLTDTQYF
TRBJ2-5	.	.	TRBV18	TGTGCCAGCTCACCAACCCCAGAGACCCAGTACTTC	CASSPTPETQYF
TRBJ2-3	once	.	TRBV20-1	TGCAGTGCCGAGAAGGGAGATACGCAGTATTTT	CSAEKGDTQYF
TRBJ1-2	.	.	TRBV28	TGTGCCAGCAGTTTAACGGGGCGAGAATATGGCTACACCTTC	CASSLTGREYGYTF
TRBJ2-5	many	.	TRBV7-2	TGTGCCAGCAGCTTAGTACGGGCCCAAGAGACCCAGTACTTC	CASSLVRAQETQYF
TRBJ2-5	.	.	TRBV7-2	TGTGCCAGCAGTGAGGGCCCAGAGAGGACCAAGTACTTC	CASSEGPERTKYF
TRBJ2-7	many	.	TRBV15	TGTGCCACCAGCAGAGATCGTGGCGGGAACGAGCAGTACTTC	CATSRDRGGNEQYF
TRBJ2-6	many	.	TRBV10-2	TGCGCCAGCAGTGAGCAAGCCAACGTCCTGACTTTC	CASSEQANVLTF
TRBJ1-1	.	.	TRBV19	TGTGCCAGTAGCCGTACAGAGATGAACACTGAAGCTTTCTTT	CASSRTEMNTEAFF
TRBJ1-5	.	.	TRBV4-3	TGCGCCAGCACCCCCGCTTATAGTGGCAATCAGCCCCAGCATTTT	CASTPAYSGNQPQHF
TRBJ2-1	.	.	TRBV28	TGTGCCAGCAGTTTACTCCAGGGTCCAAATGAGCAGTTCTTC	CASSLLQGPNEQFF
TRBJ1-1	.	TRBD1	TRBV29-1	TGCAGCGGCGGACAGGGTCATGCTGAAGCTTTCTTT	CSGGQGHAEAFF
TRBJ1-2	.	.	TRBV28	TGTGCCAGCAGCGCGCGGGACACCCCGATCCCTTATGGCTACACCTTC	CASSARDTPIPYGYTF
TRBJ1-2	few	TRBD1	TRBV2	TGTGCCAGCAGTTTTGACAGGGGGGTCTATGGCTACACCTTC	CASSFDRGVYGYTF
TRBJ2-7	.	.	TRBV7-2	TGTGCCAGCAGCTTAAGTTGGCAGGAGACCTACGAGCAGTACTTC	CASSLSWQETYEQYF
TRBJ2-3	once	TRBD2	TRBV11-2	TGTGCCAGCAGCTATCGACTAGCGGGAAAGGATACGCAGTATTTT	CASSYRLAGKDTQYF
TRBJ2-5	many	TRBD2	TRBV10-3	TGTGCCATCAGTGAAGAACTAGCGGGGGGGAAAGAGACCCAGTACTTC	CAISEELAGGKETQYF
TRBJ2-7	few	.	TRBV27	TGTGCCAGCAGTCCCCGAGCCTCCTACGAGCAGTACTTC	CASSPRASYEQYF
TRBJ1-1	few	TRBD1	TRBV6-5	TGTGCCAGCAGTTTCGACAGGGTTGAAGCTTTCTTT	CASSFDRVEAFF
TRBJ2-1	few	TRBD2	TRBV7-2	TGTGCCAGCAGCTTAGGGACTAGCGCCTACAATGAGCAGTTCTTC	CASSLGTSAYNEQFF
TRBJ2-2	few	.	TRBV10-2	TGCGCCAGCTCAGGGGCCTTAGGGACCGGGGAGCTGTTTTTT	CASSGALGTGELFF
TRBJ2-7	.	TRBD1	TRBV7-2	TGTGCCAGCAGCTTAGAGGGACAGGCCTTAACGGGGCAGTACTTC	CASSLEGQALTGQYF
TRBJ2-2	.	.	TRBV2	TGTGCCAGCAGTGAACAATCGGTTGCCGGGGAGCTGTTTTTT	CASSEQSVAGELFF
TRBJ1-4	few	.	TRBV12-5	TGTGCTACCCTGGGTGGGAAGGGTGGCGAAAAACTGTTTTTT	CATLGGKGGEKLFF
TRBJ1-1	few	.	TRBV7-8	TGTGCCAGCAGCTTCTCGGACGGGAGGTACACTGAAGCTTTCTTT	CASSFSDGRYTEAFF
TRBJ1-2	.	.	TRBV10-3	TGTGCCATCAGTGGACTGGGCCTCGGGGATGGGTATGGCTACACCTTC	CAISGLGLGDGYGYTF
TRBJ2-7	.	TRBD1	TRBV6-6	TGTGCCAGCAGCCTTGGGGGGACAGGGGGTAGCGAGCAGTACTTC	CASSLGGTGGSEQYF
TRBJ2-6	.	.	TRBV4-1	TGCGCCAGCAGCCCCCTGCCCGGGGTGGTTTCTGGGGCCAACGTCCTGACTTTC	CASSPLPGVVSGANVLTF
TRBJ2-1	.	.	TRBV19	TGTGCCAGTAGTATAGGGGACTTACGCTCTGAGCAGTTCTTC	CASSIGDLRSEQFF
TRBJ2-3	once	TRBD2	TRBV13	TGCGCCAGCAGCCAAGTTCTAGCGGGACGCACAGATACGCAGTATTTT	CASSQVLAGRTDTQYF
TRBJ2-1	many	TRBD2	TRBV20-1	TGCAGTGCGAAAAGACTAGCGGGAGATTCGAATGAGCAGTTCTTC	CSAKRLAGDSNEQFF
TRBJ1-1	many	.	TRBV19	TGTGCCAGTAGTATAGATGACTACACTGAAGCTTTCTTT	CASSIDDYTEAFF
TRBJ2-7	many	.	TRBV30	TGTGCCTGGACAGGGGCATACGAGCAGTACTTC	CAWTGAYEQYF
TRBJ1-1	.	.	TRBV7-2	TGTGCCAGCAGCCCAGCCCCAGGGGCCATGAACACTGAAGCTTTCTTT	CASSPAPGAMNTEAFF
TRBJ2-7	.	.	TRBV4-2	TGTGCCAGCAGCCGTCTCACGACCTATCCGTACGAGCAGTACTTC	CASSRLTTYPYEQYF